Sequencing of this TCR beta chain was carried out in a study of CD8 T cells in ankylosing spondylitis. CDR1 is MGHRA, CDR2 YSYEKL, per germline. J lost 5 bases, V lost 0 bases, and 9 bases had no gene match. The CDR3 length is 16 residues. A single record per CDR3 protein comes from TCRdb applying MiXCR to the 5' RACE reads. Of nearly 250,000 distinct CDR3 sequences listed, more than 25% were seen once; the top ten hold approximately 4.6%. The chain couples TRBV4-1 to TRBJ1-2; 7 bases fit TRBD1. This clonotype was obtained from a male donor with ankylosing spondylitis or in good health (not recorded which). Sequencing input: blood, either unsorted or a sorted T cell fraction (not recorded which). The CDR3 is CASSQDLRGPGYGYTF. The CDR3 DNA reads TGCGCCAGCAGCCAAGATTTGAGGGGGCCGGGATATGGCTACACCTTC.